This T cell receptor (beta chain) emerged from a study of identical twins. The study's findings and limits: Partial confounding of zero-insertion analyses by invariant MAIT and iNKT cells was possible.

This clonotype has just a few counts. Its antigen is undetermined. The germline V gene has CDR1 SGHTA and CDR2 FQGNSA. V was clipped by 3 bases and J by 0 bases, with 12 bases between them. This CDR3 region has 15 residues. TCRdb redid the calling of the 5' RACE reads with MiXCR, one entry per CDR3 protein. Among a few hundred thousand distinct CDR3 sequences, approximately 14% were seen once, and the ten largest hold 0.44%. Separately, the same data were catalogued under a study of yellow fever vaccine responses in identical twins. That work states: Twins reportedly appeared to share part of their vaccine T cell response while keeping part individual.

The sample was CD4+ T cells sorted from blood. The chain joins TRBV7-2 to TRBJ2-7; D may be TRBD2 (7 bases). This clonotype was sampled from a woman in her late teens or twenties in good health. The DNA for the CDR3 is TGTGCCAGCAGCTTTGGGGGGGCTAGCTCCTACGAGCAGTACTTC. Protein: CASSFGGASSYEQYF. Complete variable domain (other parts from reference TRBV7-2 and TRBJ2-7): GAGVSQSPSNKVTEKGKDVELRCDPISGHTALYWYRQSLGQGLEFLIYFQGNSAPDKSGLPSDRFSAERTGGSVSTLTIQRTQQEDSAVYLCASSFGGASSYEQYFGPGTRLTVT.